This is a list of T cell receptor beta chains from one sample in a study of Graves' ophthalmopathy and Graves' hyperthyroidism. TCRdb passed the multiplex PCR reads through MiXCR, listing each CDR3 protein once. The repertoire holds about 480,000 distinct CDR3 sequences, with roughly an eighth as singletons. Sequencing was carried out using blood. The receptors originated from a woman in her twenties or thirties with Graves' ophthalmopathy. Each CDR3 is given without its conserved first and last residue.

J gene: TRBJ2-7
V gene: TRBV4-2
CDR3 protein: ASSQVGDAPYEQY

J gene: TRBJ2-7
V gene: TRBV25-1
CDR3 protein: ASNTPVPGLANDLGYEQY

J gene: TRBJ1-5
V gene: TRBV29-1
CDR3 protein: SVTDGNGQPQH

J gene: TRBJ1-3
V gene: TRBV28
CDR3 protein: ASSPPSGGSGNTIY

J gene: TRBJ2-4
V gene: TRBV11-3
CDR3 protein: ASSLEEGNIQY

J gene: TRBJ1-6
V gene: TRBV5-1
CDR3 protein: ASSSDGTGNNSPLH

J gene: TRBJ2-3
V gene: TRBV6-2/TRBV6-3
CDR3 protein: ASSSLSGRDTQY

J gene: TRBJ1-2
V gene: TRBV3-1
CDR3 protein: ASSHTGQGRGGYT

J gene: TRBJ2-5
V gene: TRBV12-5
CDR3 protein: ASGLETGTQY

J gene: TRBJ1-5
V gene: TRBV6-1
CDR3 protein: ASTDVNSNQPQH

J gene: TRBJ1-6
V gene: TRBV11-2
CDR3 protein: ASSLRTGGHSPLH

J gene: TRBJ1-1
V gene: TRBV19
CDR3 protein: ASSPRTEENTEAF

J gene: TRBJ2-7
V gene: TRBV27
CDR3 protein: ASSTSELGEQY